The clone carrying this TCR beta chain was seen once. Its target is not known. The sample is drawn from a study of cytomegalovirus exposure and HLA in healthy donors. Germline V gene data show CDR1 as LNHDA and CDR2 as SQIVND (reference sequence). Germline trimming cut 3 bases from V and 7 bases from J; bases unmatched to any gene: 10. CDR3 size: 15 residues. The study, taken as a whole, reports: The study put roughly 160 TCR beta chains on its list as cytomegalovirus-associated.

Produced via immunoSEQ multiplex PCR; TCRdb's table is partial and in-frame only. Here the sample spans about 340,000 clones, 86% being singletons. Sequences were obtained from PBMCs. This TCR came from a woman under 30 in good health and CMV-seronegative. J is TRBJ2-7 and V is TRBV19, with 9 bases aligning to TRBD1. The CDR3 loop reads CASSISATGGFEQYF. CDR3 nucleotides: TGTGCCAGTAGTATTTCCGCGACAGGGGGTTTTGAGCAGTACTTC.